This entry lists 19 T cell receptor beta chains sequenced from one sample in a study of OX40 agonist ivuxolimab in advanced cancers. The repertoire was sequenced with immunoSEQ multiplex PCR; TCRdb's copy has only in-frame clones and lacks some. Among around 19,000 clones, under 75% were seen once, and the ten largest hold 21%. The input for sequencing was CD4+ or CD8+ T cells sorted from blood, taken in a trial of the OX40 agonist ivuxolimab. The receptor set was obtained from an adult with an advanced solid tumor such as melanoma, head and neck, liver or kidney cancer.

The chain recombines TRBV7-2 with TRBJ2-1, with 9 bases that match TRBD1. Germline V gives CDR1 SGHTA, CDR2 FQGNSA. The CDR3 extends over 15 amino acids. The trim removed 5 bases at V and 3 bases at J, leaving 5 bases unmatched. CDR3 in amino acids: CASSPDRGFYNEQFF. The CDR3 bases are TGTGCCAGCAGCCCCGACAGGGGGTTCTACAATGAGCAGTTCTTC.

V usage is TRBV27 and J usage is TRBJ2-2; 9 bases align to TRBD1. Trimming cost V 6 bases and J 3 bases; bases outside gene matches: 2. Germline V gene sequence: CDR1 MNHEY, CDR2 SMNVEV (reference sequence). The CDR3 totals 14 residues. The CDR3 DNA is TGTGCCAGCAGGGGACAGGGCTACACCGGGGAGCTGTTTTTT. It is translated as CASRGQGYTGELFF.

The J gene is TRBJ1-2, the V gene TRBV7-8, with D tentatively TRBD1 (5 bases). CDR3 length: 13 residues. V was cut by 8 bases and J by 5 bases, with 15 bases left in between. The germline V gene encodes CDR1 SGHVS and CDR2 FQNEAQ. Here the CDR3 DNA reads TGTGCCAGCGGGGTGGGGGTAATTTATGGCTACACCTTC. It encodes CASGVGVIYGYTF.

The CDR3 DNA reads TGTGCCAGCAGCTTCGGGACCTACGAGCAGTACTTC. As protein: CASSFGTYEQYF. This chain connects TRBV11-3 to TRBJ2-7; D perhaps matches TRBD2 (5 bases). With 3 bases removed from V and 2 bases from J, the gap between germline ends came to 5 bases. The CDR3 is 12 residues long. Germline assignment: CDR1 SGHNT and CDR2 YENEEA.

The rearrangement joins TRBV2 to TRBJ2-5, with unresolved D. The germline V and J ends were trimmed by 5 bases and 4 bases, with 5 bases remaining between them. Germline CDR1 and CDR2: SNHLY and FYNNEI. The CDR3 runs 11 residues. The CDR3 loop reads CASSTLETQYF. The CDR3 DNA is TGTGCCAGCAGTACATTAGAGACCCAGTACTTC.

The chain couples TRBV9 to TRBJ1-1; the D is unclear. The CDR3 extends over 14 amino acids. The ends were cut back, 0 bases at V and 4 bases at J, with 10 bases in the middle. Germline V gene lookup returns CDR1 SGDLS and CDR2 YYNGEE. DNA of the CDR3: TGTGCCAGCAGCGTAGCTGCGAGGAGCACTGAAGCTTTCTTT. Amino acids: CASSVAARSTEAFF.

The chain combines TRBV6-5 with TRBJ2-7; no definite D call. Per germline, CDR1 MNHEY and CDR2 SVGAGI. The CDR3 covers 13 residues. The V gene lost 10 bases and the J gene lost 4 bases, with 17 bases spanning the gap. Here the CDR3 reads CAIHNGLDYEQYF. In DNA form, the CDR3 reads TGTGCCATCCACAATGGTCTTGATTACGAGCAGTACTTC.

The chain links TRBV4-2 to TRBJ1-1; D unresolved. The CDR3 loop spans 12 amino acids. The V end lost 5 bases, the J end lost 5 bases, and 9 bases lay between the germline ends. Germline V gene lookup returns CDR1 LGHNA and CDR2 YNFKEQ. The CDR3 is CASSSTWTEAFF. The CDR3 region has the DNA TGTGCCAGCAGCTCAACGTGGACTGAAGCTTTCTTT.

Turning to this clone: A read error may account for a junction end that differs from germline. The CDR3 DNA reads as TGTGCCAGCAGTTACAAGGGGACAGAGACCTACGAGCAGTACTTC. The encoded protein is CASSYKGTETYEQYF. The V gene is TRBV10-3, the J gene TRBJ2-7; TRBD1 aligns across 7 bases. CDR3 size: 15 residues. Germline values: CDR1 ENHRY, CDR2 SYGVKD.

The V call is TRBV28, the J call TRBJ1-1; no firm D call. Germline V gives CDR1 MDHEN, CDR2 SYDVKM. The length of the CDR3 is 14 residues. Deletions cut 3 bases from V and 8 bases from J, with 16 bases between. The chain's CDR3 is CASSFPTGLGEAFF. As DNA, the CDR3 is TGTGCCAGCAGTTTTCCCACTGGCCTCGGGGAAGCTTTCTTT. Full variable domain (outside the CDR3, taken from reference TRBV28 and TRBJ1-1): DVKVTQSSRYLVKRTGEKVFLECVQDMDHENMFWYRQDPGLGLRLIYFSYDVKMKEKGDIPEGYSVSREKKERFSLILESASTNQTSMYLCASSFPTGLGEAFFGQGTRLTVV.

V gene TRBV28 combines with J gene TRBJ2-3; D uncertain. V was trimmed by 4 bases and J by 0 bases, leaving 14 bases between them. Germline V gene lookup returns CDR1 MDHEN and CDR2 SYDVKM. The CDR3 spans 16 residues. In DNA, the CDR3 is TGTGCCAGCAGTTCCGGCTCAATGCGCAGCACAGATACGCAGTATTTT. This codes for CASSSGSMRSTDTQYF. Drawing the rest from reference TRBV28 and TRBJ2-3, the complete variable domain is DVKVTQSSRYLVKRTGEKVFLECVQDMDHENMFWYRQDPGLGLRLIYFSYDVKMKEKGDIPEGYSVSREKKERFSLILESASTNQTSMYLCASSSGSMRSTDTQYFGPGTRLTVL.

A single count supports this clone. The rearrangement links TRBV19 to TRBJ2-6, with TRBD1 as a possible D gene (5 bases). This CDR3 spans 15 amino acids. Per germline, CDR1 LNHDA and CDR2 SQIVND (reference sequence). The ends were cut back, 5 bases at V and 0 bases at J, with 8 bases in the middle. The CDR3, as DNA: TGTGCCAGTAGTGCGGACACCTCTGGGGCCAACGTCCTGACTTTC. Residues: CASSADTSGANVLTF.

The chain combines TRBV20-1 with TRBJ2-1; D is ambiguous. The V end was cut by 3 bases, the J end by 16 bases, with 16 bases between. Germline V gene sequence: CDR1 DFQATT, CDR2 SNEGSKA (reference sequence). The CDR3 is made up of 11 amino acids. The CDR3 DNA follows: TGCAGTGCTAGGGGTCGAGTGGGGTCTTTCTTC. Translation gives CSARGRVGSFF.

V gene TRBV19 combines with J gene TRBJ2-7, with D unresolved. The germline V gene encodes CDR1 LNHDA and CDR2 SQIVND (reference sequence). The CDR3 sequence is 14 residues long. V lost 1 base to trimming and J lost 0 bases, with 7 bases between them. CDR3 bases: TGTGCCAGTAGTATAGGCGGTAGCTCCTACGAGCAGTACTTC. It translates to CASSIGGSSYEQYF.

This clone is a singleton in its sample. The chain carries TRBV7-9 and TRBJ2-3; perhaps TRBD2 as D (6 bases). Per germline, CDR1 SEHNR and CDR2 FQNEAQ (reference sequence). The CDR3 runs to 14 residues. Trimming removed 5 bases from V and 2 bases from J, with 11 bases in between. This chain's CDR3 is CASSGRTTTDTQYF. The CDR3 nucleotides are TGTGCCAGCAGCGGGAGGACTACCACAGATACGCAGTATTTT.

This clone was found a few times. The gene calls are TRBV7-9 and TRBJ1-2; D is possibly TRBD1 (6 bases). Germline assignment: CDR1 SEHNR and CDR2 FQNEAQ (reference sequence). The CDR3 totals 13 residues. The V end lost 3 bases, the J end lost 6 bases, and 11 bases lay between the germline ends. The DNA for the CDR3 is TGTGCCAGCAGCTTCCGACAGGAAAATGGCTACACCTTC. Protein: CASSFRQENGYTF.

This clone was observed a handful of times. The chain joins TRBV28 to TRBJ2-7; D remains ambiguous. This CDR3 is 11 amino acids long. Trimming cost V 5 bases and J 9 bases, with 11 bases left between them. Germline CDR1 reads MDHEN; CDR2 reads SYDVKM. The CDR3 protein is CASSIPGPQYF. Here the CDR3 DNA reads TGTGCCAGCAGTATACCAGGCCCGCAGTACTTC.

This clone showed up just a few times. The V and J genes are TRBV9 and TRBJ1-2; D is uncertain. Germline-derived CDR1 and CDR2 are SGDLS and YYNGEE. This CDR3 has 16 amino acids. The V and J ends lost 0 bases and 8 bases respectively, with 20 bases between them. CDR3 region: CASSVGNRAAARGYTF. CDR3 DNA sequence: TGTGCCAGCAGCGTAGGTAATCGGGCGGCTGCGCGGGGCTACACCTTC.

J is TRBJ1-1 and V is TRBV4-1, with D perhaps matching TRBD1 (6 bases). Trimming stripped 0 bases from V and 7 bases from J, with 12 bases between. The length of the CDR3 is 14 residues. Germline loops: CDR1 MGHRA, CDR2 YSYEKL. The CDR3 DNA sequence: TGCGCCAGCAGCCAAGAAACAGGGATGCTTGAAGCTTTCTTT. Protein sequence: CASSQETGMLEAFF.